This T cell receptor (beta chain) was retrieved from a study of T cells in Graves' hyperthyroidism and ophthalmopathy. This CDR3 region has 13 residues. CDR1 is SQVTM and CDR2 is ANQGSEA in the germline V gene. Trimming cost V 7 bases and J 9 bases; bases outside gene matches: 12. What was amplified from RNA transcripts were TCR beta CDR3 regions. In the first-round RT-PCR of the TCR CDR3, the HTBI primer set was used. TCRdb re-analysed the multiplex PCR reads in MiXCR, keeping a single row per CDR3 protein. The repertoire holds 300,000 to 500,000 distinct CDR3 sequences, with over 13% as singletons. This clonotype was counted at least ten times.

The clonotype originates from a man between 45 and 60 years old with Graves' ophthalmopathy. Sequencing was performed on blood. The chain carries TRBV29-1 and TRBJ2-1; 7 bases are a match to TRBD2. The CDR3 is CSARAGAGFEQFF. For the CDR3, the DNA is TGCAGCGCGCGGGCGGGAGCGGGTTTTGAGCAGTTCTTC.